This TCR beta chain was documented in a study of blood T cell repertoires in COVID-19. Background on the study: Sites across the United States, Italy and Spain contributed samples from acute and convalescent COVID-19. T cells, B-cell-depleted T cells, or PBMCs provided the cDNA or gDNA that served as material.

Original processing notes: Nucleated cell number was recorded as an estimate derived from reference gene primer amplification. TCRdb keeps only in-frame clones here, not all; method: immunoSEQ multiplex PCR. That table supplies the V and J calls and clone size; D and trimming were determined from the DNA. The sample shows roughly 99,000 clones, under 95% of them seen only once. The V gene's germline CDR1 is SGHNT and CDR2 YYREEE (reference sequence). This CDR3 is 14 amino acids long. Deletions cut 4 bases from V and 5 bases from J, with 13 bases between. This chain uses TRBV5-4 with TRBJ1-5; tentative D call: TRBD1 (6 bases). Specimen: peripheral blood. This clonotype was obtained from a woman aged 25 to 39 with acute or convalescent COVID-19. The CDR3 loop reads CASSAGAGDQPQHF. CDR3 sequence (DNA): TGTGCCAGCAGCGCGGGGGCAGGGGATCAGCCCCAGCATTTT.